These 17 T cell receptor beta chains were all obtained from the same sample, sequenced in a study of control samples from healthy donors and cancer patients. Some clones are missing from TCRdb's copy, which holds only in-frame ones; the method was immunoSEQ multiplex PCR. Its listing shows under 200,000 clones. Sequencing was carried out using blood. All receptors derive from a woman aged 30 to 39 in good health.

V usage is TRBV24-1 and J usage is TRBJ1-2; 10 positions agree with TRBD1. V was pared by 8 bases and J by 5 bases, with 7 bases of the junction left unmatched. The CDR3 is 14 residues long. Germline-derived CDR1 and CDR2 are KGHDR and SFDVKD. The CDR3 DNA reads as TGTGCCACCAACCCCGGGACAGGGGATTATGGCTACACCTTC. It is translated as CATNPGTGDYGYTF.

The rearrangement joins TRBV7-9 to TRBJ2-1; D gene ambiguous. V gave up 5 bases and J gave up 6 bases, with 11 bases separating them. The CDR3 is 13 amino acids. CDR1 is SEHNR and CDR2 is FQNEAQ in the germline V gene (reference sequence). The CDR3 DNA follows: TGTGCCAGCAGCCGCTCGGGTGGCAATGAGCAGTTCTTC. Its protein is CASSRSGGNEQFF.

V is TRBV3-1 (or the pseudogene TRBV3-2) and J is TRBJ1-6; 7 positions match TRBD1. Germline V gives CDR1 LGHDT, CDR2 YNNKEL (reference sequence). The CDR3 runs 15 residues. Germline trimming cut 0 bases from V and 6 bases from J; bases unmatched to any gene: 2. CDR3 DNA: TGTGCCAGCAGCCAAGAGGACAGGACTAATTCACCCCTCCACTTT. Translated, it gives CASSQEDRTNSPLHF.

The rearrangement joins TRBV3-1 (or the pseudogene TRBV3-2) to TRBJ2-3; D possibly corresponds to TRBD1 (6 bases). The germline V gene encodes CDR1 LGHDT and CDR2 YNNKEL (reference sequence). Trimming cost V 6 bases and J 6 bases, with 10 bases left between them. CDR3 size: 12 residues. This CDR3 is CASSHRVDTQYF. The CDR3 nucleotides are TGTGCCAGCAGTCACAGGGTGGATACGCAGTATTTT.

The chain joins TRBV28 to TRBJ1-2, with D perhaps TRBD1 (6 bases). There are 14 residues in the CDR3. Trimming removed 6 bases from V and 2 bases from J, with 13 bases in between. Germline values: CDR1 MDHEN, CDR2 SYDVKM. The CDR3 DNA sequence: TGTGCCAGCAGACCCGGGACATCGAACTATGGCTACACCTTC. Translation gives CASRPGTSNYGYTF.

The chain uses TRBV13 and TRBJ2-3; D gene ambiguous. Trimming took off 9 bases at V and 4 bases at J, with 23 bases between the two ends. The CDR3 extends over 16 amino acids. CDR1 and CDR2 (germline): PRHDT, FYEKMQ (reference sequence). CDR3 region: CASTSGRPPRADTQYF. Here the CDR3 DNA reads TGTGCCAGTACCTCAGGACGCCCGCCACGGGCAGATACGCAGTATTTT.

The V gene is TRBV6-5, the J gene TRBJ1-5, with D uncertain. CDR3 length: 15 amino acids. V was clipped by 0 bases and J by 0 bases, with 6 bases between them. Germline V lookup: CDR1 MNHEY, CDR2 SVGAGI. CDR3 protein: CASSYSGDSNQPQHF. CDR3 in DNA: TGTGCCAGCAGTTACTCCGGGGATAGCAATCAGCCCCAGCATTTT.

The CDR3 protein is CASSPMGRPNSGNTIYF. In DNA, the CDR3 is TGTGCCAGCAGCCCCATGGGACGGCCTAACTCTGGAAACACCATATATTTT. The chain couples TRBV5-6 to TRBJ1-3, with D possibly TRBD1 on 5 matching bases. The germline V and J ends were trimmed by 4 bases and 0 bases, with 17 bases remaining between them. The CDR3 runs to 17 residues. The germline V gene has CDR1 SGHDT and CDR2 YYEEEE.

CDR3 DNA sequence: TGCGCCAGCAGCCAAGTCGGACAGGGGGCGGGAGGCTACACCTTC. Translated, it gives CASSQVGQGAGGYTF. The V and J genes are TRBV4-1 and TRBJ1-2, with 11 bases aligning to TRBD1. V was pared by 1 base and J by 8 bases, with 6 bases of the junction left unmatched. There are 15 residues in the CDR3. Germline values: CDR1 MGHRA, CDR2 YSYEKL.

The V call is TRBV4-1, the J call TRBJ1-5; possible D gene TRBD1, 5 bases. The V end lost 0 bases, the J end lost 2 bases, and 20 bases lay between the germline ends. The germline CDR1 and CDR2 sequences are MGHRA and YSYEKL. The CDR3 loop spans 19 amino acids. This chain's CDR3 is CASSQEVPHTGLGNQPQHF. The CDR3 DNA is TGCGCCAGCAGCCAAGAGGTTCCGCATACGGGACTTGGCAATCAGCCCCAGCATTTT.

The V call is TRBV4-3, the J call TRBJ2-7, with D possibly matching TRBD2 (6 bases). The CDR3 extends over 13 amino acids. Trimming removed 0 bases from V and 8 bases from J, with 11 bases in between. CDR1 and CDR2 (germline): LGHNA, YSLEER. Here the CDR3 reads CASSQDRERQQYF. The DNA for the CDR3 is TGCGCCAGCAGCCAAGATCGGGAGAGGCAGCAGTACTTC.

The V call is TRBV6-6, the J call TRBJ2-4; maybe TRBD2 (5 bases). Between the trimmed V and J ends, which lost 0 bases and 4 bases, there was a span of 7 bases. The CDR3 is 14 residues long. The V gene's germline CDR1 is MNHNY and CDR2 SVGAGI (reference sequence). In nucleotides, the CDR3 is TGTGCCAGCAGTTACTCGACGGGGAAAAACATTCAGTACTTC. Residues: CASSYSTGKNIQYF.

V and J are TRBV4-1 and TRBJ1-1; unclear D gene. Germline V gene lookup returns CDR1 MGHRA and CDR2 YSYEKL. Trimming removed 4 bases from V and 3 bases from J, with 9 bases in between. CDR3 length: 13 residues. The CDR3 region has the DNA TGCGCCAGCAGCCTACTTAGCTACACTGAAGCTTTCTTT. Translating gives CASSLLSYTEAFF.

This sequence joins TRBV28 and TRBJ1-5; 11 bases line up with TRBD1. The germline gives CDR1 MDHEN, CDR2 SYDVKM. This CDR3 is 21 amino acids long. The junction had 15 bases not matched to a gene; V was cut back by 2 bases and J by 0 bases. CDR3 coding DNA: TGTGCCAGCAGTTTACTCCTTGATTACCGGACAGGGGGCAATAGCAATCAGCCCCAGCATTTT. Translating gives CASSLLLDYRTGGNSNQPQHF.

This sequence joins TRBV28 and TRBJ2-6; D ambiguous. V lost 7 bases, J lost 0 bases, and 10 bases lay in between. CDR1 and CDR2 from the germline V gene are MDHEN and SYDVKM. This CDR3 region has 15 residues. The CDR3 loop reads CASNTAYSGANVLTF. Written as DNA, the CDR3 is TGTGCCAGCAATACAGCCTACTCTGGGGCCAACGTCCTGACTTTC. Combining the CDR3 with reference TRBV28 and TRBJ2-6 gives the whole variable domain DVKVTQSSRYLVKRTGEKVFLECVQDMDHENMFWYRQDPGLGLRLIYFSYDVKMKEKGDIPEGYSVSREKKERFSLILESASTNQTSMYLCASNTAYSGANVLTFGAGSRLTVL.

The V call is TRBV6-6, the J call TRBJ1-1; 10 nucleotides agree with TRBD1. The CDR3 is made up of 16 amino acids. Germline trimming cut 6 bases from V and 5 bases from J; bases unmatched to any gene: 12. Germline lookup yields CDR1 MNHNY and CDR2 SVGAGI (reference sequence). CDR3 bases: TGTGCCAGCAGCTACAAGCCGGGACAGGGGAGGACTGAAGCTTTCTTT. Its translation: CASSYKPGQGRTEAFF.

The chain joins TRBV19 to TRBJ1-1, with a possible D match to TRBD1 (5 bases). The CDR3 sequence is 15 residues long. V lost 3 bases to trimming and J lost 4 bases, with 15 bases between them. CDR1 and CDR2 (germline): LNHDA, SQIVND (reference sequence). The CDR3 loop reads CASSMLGTGGTEAFF. The DNA for the CDR3 is TGTGCCAGTAGTATGTTGGGGACTGGGGGCACTGAAGCTTTCTTT.